What follows are 32 T cell receptor beta chains derived from one specimen sequenced in a study of shared clonotypes between healthy human individuals. Generated by immunoSEQ multiplex PCR, the TCRdb table keeps only in-frame clones and is missing some. The sample consists of roughly 2.2 million clones, over 85% of them appearing once. The sequenced material came from naive CD4+ T cells from PBMCs. Sample subset: CD45RA+ positively selected. The receptors here all came from a man between 18 and 29 years old in good health. Some clones in this sample may be carry-over from other donors' samples.

V is TRBV19 and J is TRBJ1-4; D remains unclear. Trimming pared 0 bases from V and 0 bases from J, leaving 14 bases between. Germline values: CDR1 LNHDA, CDR2 SQIVND (reference sequence). The CDR3 runs 18 residues. The CDR3 sequence: CASSIDPVGGTTNEKLFF. The CDR3 DNA reads as TGTGCCAGTAGTATAGATCCTGTGGGAGGAACAACTAATGAAAAACTGTTTTTT. Variable domain in full (rest from reference TRBV19 and TRBJ1-4): DGGITQSPKYLFRKEGQNVTLSCEQNLNHDAMYWYRQDPGQGLRLIYYSQIVNDFQKGDIAEGYSVSREKKESFPLTVTSAQKNPTAFYLCASSIDPVGGTTNEKLFFGSGTQLSVL.

CDR3 loop: CASGVPGNEKLFF. CDR3 coding DNA: TGTGCCAGCGGAGTCCCGGGAAATGAAAAACTGTTTTTT. The V call is TRBV7-8, the J call TRBJ1-4; D gene unclear. CDR3 length: 13 amino acids. Trimming took 8 bases from V and 5 from J, leaving 12 bases between them. Germline V gene lookup returns CDR1 SGHVS and CDR2 FQNEAQ.

This clone was detected once. The chain couples TRBV15 to TRBJ2-1; D is unclear. This CDR3 has 16 residues. Trimming pared 8 bases from V and 0 bases from J, leaving 17 bases between. CDR1 and CDR2 from the germline V gene are LNHNV and YYDKDF (reference sequence). CDR3 sequence (DNA): TGTGCCACCTCAAGGGTAGGCTTGAACTCCTACAATGAGCAGTTCTTC. It codes for CATSRVGLNSYNEQFF.

The chain employs TRBV28 and TRBJ1-1, with D hard to call. CDR3 length: 13 amino acids. V was clipped by 3 bases and J by 7 bases, with 12 bases between them. Looked up from germline, CDR1 is MDHEN and CDR2 is SYDVKM. CDR3 sequence: CASSLTADVEAFF. In DNA, the CDR3 is TGTGCCAGCAGTTTGACGGCAGACGTTGAAGCTTTCTTT.

The rearrangement joins TRBV7-3 to TRBJ2-2; perhaps TRBD2 as D (6 bases). This CDR3 region has 14 residues. With 5 bases removed from V and 6 bases from J, the gap between germline ends came to 13 bases. Germline CDR1 SGHTA, CDR2 FQGTGA. CDR3 coding DNA: TGTGCCAGCAGCCAAATGCCTAGCGCCGGGGAGCTGTTTTTT. Its protein is CASSQMPSAGELFF. The full variable domain, completed using reference TRBV7-3 and TRBJ2-2, is GAGVSQTPSNKVTEKGKYVELRCDPISGHTALYWYRQSLGQGPEFLIYFQGTGAADDSGLPNDRFFAVRPEGSVSTLKIQRTERGDSAVYLCASSQMPSAGELFFGEGSRLTVL.

The chain uses TRBV29-1 and TRBJ2-7; D remains unclear. CDR1 SQVTM and CDR2 ANQGSEA come from the germline V gene. V lost 4 bases to trimming and J lost 3 bases, with 10 bases between them. This CDR3 contains 12 residues. The CDR3: CSVVGNSYEQYF. The CDR3 DNA follows: TGCAGCGTTGTAGGCAACAGCTACGAGCAGTACTTC.

The chain employs TRBV4-2 and TRBJ1-2; D unclear. Germline V CDR1 and CDR2: LGHNA, YNFKEQ. This CDR3 has 16 amino acids. V dropped 0 bases and J dropped 8 bases, with 19 bases sitting between them. The CDR3, as DNA: TGTGCCAGCAGCCAAGATGGTACAGTTGGTTTTCTCGGCTACACCTTC. It is translated as CASSQDGTVGFLGYTF.

Points on this clone: This could be a read error, since a much larger clone is one nucleotide away. The chain uses TRBV7-7 and TRBJ1-2, with D possibly TRBD1 on 5 matching bases. The CDR3 is 13 residues long. Trimming removed 5 bases at V and 4 bases at J, with 11 bases between. In germline, CDR1 is SSHAT, CDR2 FNYEAQ (reference sequence). The CDR3 region has the DNA TGTGCCAGCAGCCCGGGACCTGGCTATGGCTACACCTTC. It is translated as CASSPGPGYGYTF.

The chain is built from TRBV10-1 and TRBJ1-5; TRBD1 matches 8 bases. CDR1 is WNHNN and CDR2 is SYGVQD in the germline V gene (reference sequence). The CDR3 runs to 16 residues. Trimming cost V 8 bases and J 3 bases; bases outside gene matches: 12. The chain's CDR3 is CASFIGGQVFNQPQHF. The CDR3 DNA reads TGCGCCAGCTTTATAGGGGGACAGGTTTTCAATCAGCCCCAGCATTTT.

The chain has TRBV28 and TRBJ1-2; maybe TRBD1 (5 bases). Trimming removed 5 bases from V and 5 bases from J, with 18 bases in between. Germline CDR1 is MDHEN and CDR2 is SYDVKM. The length of the CDR3 is 15 residues. As DNA, the CDR3 is TGTGCCAGCAGTGTTACAGGAAGCCCGAGTTATGGCTACACCTTC. Its protein is CASSVTGSPSYGYTF.

The chain has TRBV10-3 and TRBJ2-7; 7 bases align to TRBD1. This CDR3 spans 14 amino acids. The V and J ends lost 7 bases and 2 bases, in that order; junction bases with no gene match: 8. Germline-derived CDR1 and CDR2 are ENHRY and SYGVKD. CDR3 loop: CAIKRDRTTYEQYF. In DNA, the CDR3 is TGTGCCATCAAACGGGACAGAACGACCTACGAGCAGTACTTC.

The rearrangement joins TRBV18 to TRBJ1-3, with TRBD1 identical over 11 bases. The CDR3 is 16 residues long. Germline V lookup: CDR1 KGHSH, CDR2 LQKENI. Trimming at V came to 2 bases and at J to 7 bases, leaving 7 bases not matched to a gene. As DNA, the CDR3 is TGTGCCAGCTCACCAACAGGACAGGGGGCCGGGAACACCATATATTTT. Translation gives CASSPTGQGAGNTIYF. The full variable domain, rest sourced from reference TRBV18 and TRBJ1-3, is NAGVMQNPRHLVRRRGQEARLRCSPMKGHSHVYWYRQLPEEGLKFMVYLQKENIIDESGMPKERFSAEFPKEGPSILRIQQVVRGDSAAYFCASSPTGQGAGNTIYFGEGSWLTVV.

This chain connects TRBV10-3 to TRBJ2-7; D possibly uses TRBD1 or TRBD2 (5 bases each). The CDR3 is 13 amino acids. Trimming took off 11 bases at V and 4 bases at J, with 18 bases between the two ends. Looked up from germline, CDR1 is ENHRY and CDR2 is SYGVKD. Written as DNA, the CDR3 is TGTGCCGTGAACCGGGACGGAAGTTACGAGCAGTACTTC. Translated, it gives CAVNRDGSYEQYF.

With respect to this clone: This sample also contains other DNA sequences that code for the same CDR3. The CDR3 sequence is CASSFGGGQETQYF. The CDR3 bases are TGCGCCAGCAGCTTTGGGGGCGGGCAAGAGACCCAGTACTTC. The chain links TRBV5-1 to TRBJ2-5, with D possibly being TRBD1 (6 bases). CDR3 length: 14 amino acids. V was shortened by 2 bases and J by 2 bases, with 10 bases between the two germline ends. The V gene's germline CDR1 is SGHRS and CDR2 YFSETQ.

V and J are TRBV6-5 and TRBJ2-3, with D perhaps TRBD2 (6 bases). This CDR3 has 14 residues. V gave up 4 bases and J gave up 5 bases, with 13 bases separating them. Germline V gene data show CDR1 as MNHEY and CDR2 as SVGAGI. This CDR3 reads CASSSTGVGDTQYF. The DNA for the CDR3 is TGTGCCAGCAGTTCTACGGGAGTAGGAGATACGCAGTATTTT.

This chain joins TRBV4-2 and TRBJ1-1; possible D gene TRBD1, 5 bases. The CDR3 has 19 amino acids. The V gene's germline CDR1 is LGHNA and CDR2 YNFKEQ. V was pared by 0 bases and J by 4 bases, with 24 bases between. The CDR3 protein is CASSQEAHGTWVSVTEAFF. As DNA, the CDR3 is TGTGCCAGCAGCCAAGAAGCCCATGGGACTTGGGTTTCGGTCACTGAAGCTTTCTTT.

This clone was detected once. The sample contains more than one DNA sequence encoding this CDR3. V gene TRBV11-3 combines with J gene TRBJ2-3; D not certain. V lost 1 base and J lost 6, with 5 bases in between. Per the germline V gene, CDR1 is SGHNT and CDR2 is YENEEA. The CDR3 totals 12 residues. CDR3 nucleotide sequence: TGTGCCAGCAGCTTAGTGGGCGATACGCAGTATTTT. It yields the protein CASSLVGDTQYF.

A note on this clone: The sample contains more than one DNA sequence encoding this CDR3. The CDR3 DNA follows: TGTGCCAGCAGCTTATCCCGGGGTTACGAGCAGTACTTC. This translates into CASSLSRGYEQYF. The chain joins TRBV7-3 to TRBJ2-7; a weak D match, TRBD2 (5 bases). The CDR3 sequence is 13 residues long. V was cut by 2 bases and J by 4 bases, with 9 bases left in between. CDR1 is SGHTA, CDR2 FQGTGA, per germline.

This chain links TRBV25-1 with TRBJ1-2; TRBD1 might be the D (5 bases). The V end was cut by 3 bases, the J end by 14 bases, with 19 bases between. This CDR3 is 13 amino acids long. The germline CDR1 and CDR2 sequences are MGHDK and SYGVNS. The CDR3 sequence: CASSDPGPRSWTF. CDR3 DNA sequence: TGTGCCAGCAGTGACCCAGGGCCCCGTTCTTGGACCTTC.

The chain joins TRBV19 to TRBJ1-3; D gene ambiguous. The CDR3 is 18 amino acids. Germline assignment: CDR1 LNHDA and CDR2 SQIVND (reference sequence). Deletions cut 10 bases from V and 0 bases from J, with 25 bases between. The CDR3 region is CAITLDSLKEPSGNTIYF. The CDR3 bases are TGTGCCATCACCCTGGACTCCCTTAAAGAACCCTCTGGAAACACCATATATTTT. Based on the CDR3 plus reference TRBV19 and TRBJ1-3, the full variable domain is DGGITQSPKYLFRKEGQNVTLSCEQNLNHDAMYWYRQDPGQGLRLIYYSQIVNDFQKGDIAEGYSVSREKKESFPLTVTSAQKNPTAFYLCAITLDSLKEPSGNTIYFGEGSWLTVV.

The V call is TRBV11-3, the J call TRBJ2-3, with D maybe TRBD2 (5 bases). Germline assignment: CDR1 SGHNT and CDR2 YENEEA. CDR3 size: 13 residues. The V and J ends lost 0 bases and 4 bases respectively, with 5 bases between them. The CDR3 sequence: CASSLERADTQYF. In DNA form, the CDR3 reads TGTGCCAGCAGCTTAGAGAGGGCAGATACGCAGTATTTT.

This rearrangement joins TRBV14 to TRBJ2-3; 15 bases map to TRBD2. Germline V lookup: CDR1 SGHDN, CDR2 FVKESK. The CDR3 sequence is 18 residues long. After removal of 4 bases from V and 6 bases from J, the junction contained 11 bases not matched to a gene. In nucleotides, the CDR3 is TGTGCCAGCAGCCCCACCGGACTAGCGGGAGGGCCTGGGGATACGCAGTATTTT. Its protein is CASSPTGLAGGPGDTQYF.

The genes are TRBV7-3 and TRBJ2-1; weak D call: TRBD1 (6 bases). V lost 5 bases and J 6 bases, leaving 23 bases between the germline ends. The germline gives CDR1 SGHTA, CDR2 FQGTGA. The CDR3 has 17 amino acids. The CDR3 region is CASSLLGVVKGGNEQFF. Here the CDR3 DNA reads TGTGCCAGCAGCCTCCTAGGGGTGGTCAAAGGGGGCAATGAGCAGTTCTTC.

This chain connects TRBV5-8 to TRBJ2-3; 11 bases are a match to TRBD2. Germline CDR1 reads SGHTS; CDR2 reads YDEGEE. CDR3 length: 16 residues. Trimming took 2 bases from V and 3 from J; bases not matched to a gene: 5. The CDR3 DNA reads as TGTGCCAGCAGCTTAAGACTAGCGGGGAAGACAGATACGCAGTATTTT. It codes for CASSLRLAGKTDTQYF.

The rearrangement links TRBV5-1 to TRBJ2-7, with TRBD1 matching over 9 bases. V was pared by 0 bases and J by 6 bases, with 7 bases of the junction left unmatched. The CDR3 extends over 15 amino acids. From germline, CDR1 is SGHRS and CDR2 YFSETQ. The CDR3 loop reads CASSLGDREGPEQYF. In DNA form, the CDR3 reads TGCGCCAGCAGCTTGGGGGACAGGGAGGGTCCCGAGCAGTACTTC.

The chain recombines TRBV28 with TRBJ2-7; TRBD2 agrees at 12 bases. CDR3 length: 15 amino acids. CDR1 is MDHEN and CDR2 is SYDVKM in the germline V gene. V trimming: 6 bases; J trimming: 3 bases; junction bases outside the gene matches: 6. The CDR3 DNA is TGTGCCAGCAGAATCCGGACTAGCGGGAACTACGAGCAGTACTTC. Protein sequence: CASRIRTSGNYEQYF. The whole variable domain, remainder taken from reference TRBV28 and TRBJ2-7, is DVKVTQSSRYLVKRTGEKVFLECVQDMDHENMFWYRQDPGLGLRLIYFSYDVKMKEKGDIPEGYSVSREKKERFSLILESASTNQTSMYLCASRIRTSGNYEQYFGPGTRLTVT.

This clone occurred once. The chain has TRBV28 and TRBJ2-1; possible D gene TRBD2, 6 bases. The germline CDR1 and CDR2 sequences are MDHEN and SYDVKM. V shed 5 bases and J shed 4 bases, with 15 bases lying between them. This CDR3 is 15 amino acids long. DNA for the CDR3: TGTGCCAGCAGTGGCCGGGACTTCTTTTACAATGAGCAGTTCTTC. Residues: CASSGRDFFYNEQFF.

The V call is TRBV5-1, the J call TRBJ2-7; perhaps TRBD1 as D (5 bases). The germline CDR1 and CDR2 sequences are SGHRS and YFSETQ. The CDR3 has 14 amino acids. Between the trimmed V and J ends, which lost 7 bases and 5 bases, there was a span of 19 bases. The CDR3 DNA reads as TGCGCCAGCTTAGCTTCGGCCAGGGCGCACGAGCAGTACTTC. Amino acids: CASLASARAHEQYF.

The chain carries TRBV19 and TRBJ2-3; D may correspond to TRBD1 or TRBD2 (5 bases each). V was cut by 3 bases and J by 2 bases, with 6 bases left in between. This CDR3 is built from 13 residues. Germline V gene sequence: CDR1 LNHDA, CDR2 SQIVND (reference sequence). CDR3 bases: TGTGCCAGTAGTATGGGACCCACAGATACGCAGTATTTT. It yields the protein CASSMGPTDTQYF.

The chain joins TRBV5-1 to TRBJ2-7, with no clear D. Germline CDR1 reads SGHRS; CDR2 reads YFSETQ. The V end lost 0 bases, the J end lost 6 bases, and 13 bases lay between the germline ends. This CDR3 is 14 amino acids long. The CDR3 DNA reads TGCGCCAGCAGCTTGGCCGCGACTGGATCCGAGCAGTACTTC. As protein: CASSLAATGSEQYF. Drawing the rest from reference TRBV5-1 and TRBJ2-7, the complete variable domain is KAGVTQTPRYLIKTRGQQVTLSCSPISGHRSVSWYQQTPGQGLQFLFEYFSETQRNKGNFPGRFSGRQFSNSRSEMNVSTLELGDSALYLCASSLAATGSEQYFGPGTRLTVT.

This clone showed up just once. This chain links TRBV29-1 with TRBJ1-2; 8 nucleotides line up with TRBD1. CDR3 length: 13 residues. The trim removed 4 bases at V and 4 bases at J, leaving 5 bases unmatched. Germline values: CDR1 SQVTM, CDR2 ANQGSEA. The CDR3 region has the DNA TGCAGCGTTGCGGACAGGGAAGTCTATGGCTACACCTTC. Translation: CSVADREVYGYTF.

The rearrangement uses TRBV6-5 and TRBJ2-2, with 7 bases identical to TRBD2. The CDR3 is 14 amino acids. Trimming removed 6 bases from V and 6 bases from J; junction bases left unmatched: 7. Looked up from germline, CDR1 is MNHEY and CDR2 is SVGAGI. For the CDR3, the DNA is TGTGCCAGCAGCCCTTGGGGGGGATCCGGGGAGCTGTTTTTT. This sequence encodes CASSPWGGSGELFF.